This T cell receptor beta chain was sequenced for a study of shared clonotypes between healthy human individuals. CDR1 and CDR2 from the germline V gene are MNHNS and SASEGT. The CDR3 is 14 amino acids. Between the trimmed V and J ends, which lost 3 bases and 3 bases, there was a span of 12 bases. Data came from immunoSEQ multiplex PCR; TCRdb stores just in-frame clones and leaves some out. The sample yields 950,000 to 1,100,000 clones, about 84% seen once. The source material was memory CD4+ T cells from PBMCs. Subset defined: CD45RA-negative fraction. The clonotype originates from a man aged 18 to 30 in good health. Some clones in this sample may be carry-over from other donors' samples. This chain uses TRBV6-1 with TRBJ2-7; weak D call: TRBD1 (5 bases). The CDR3 DNA follows: TGTGCCAGCAGTGACCAGGGTCGTGGCTACGAGCAGTACTTC. This gives the protein CASSDQGRGYEQYF.